The 18 T cell receptor beta chains listed next were all sequenced from one sample in a study of OX40 agonist ivuxolimab in advanced cancers. The table came from immunoSEQ multiplex PCR; TCRdb's copy has only in-frame clones and leaves some out. The sample records 90,000 to 100,000 clones, about 88% being singletons. Here the sequenced sample was CD4+ or CD8+ T cells sorted from blood, taken in a trial of the OX40 agonist ivuxolimab. These receptors originate from an adult with an advanced solid tumor such as melanoma, head and neck, liver or kidney cancer.

The chain uses TRBV6-4 and TRBJ1-2; D unclear. The CDR3 sequence is 13 residues long. Looked up from germline, CDR1 is MRHNA and CDR2 is SNTAGT. The V end lost 0 bases, the J end lost 9 bases, and 11 bases lay between the germline ends. The CDR3: CASSDSARRRYTF. In DNA, the CDR3 is TGTGCCAGCAGTGACTCTGCCAGGAGGCGCTACACCTTC.

This sequence joins TRBV11-2 and TRBJ1-2; 8 bases fit TRBD1. CDR3 length: 14 residues. Germline V gene lookup returns CDR1 SGHAT and CDR2 FQNNGV. V was pared by 1 base and J by 5 bases, with 3 bases of the junction left unmatched. This CDR3 is CASSLVDRGYGYTF. The CDR3 DNA is TGTGCCAGCAGCTTAGTCGACAGGGGATATGGCTACACCTTC.

This chain joins TRBV29-1 and TRBJ1-2; the D is unclear. CDR1 and CDR2 from the germline V gene are SQVTM and ANQGSEA. The CDR3 is 11 residues long. Trimming removed 5 bases at V and 7 bases at J, with 11 bases between. DNA for the CDR3: TGCAGCGTTCAGGCAGGCGGTGGCTACACCTTC. It encodes CSVQAGGGYTF.

This chain uses TRBV28 with TRBJ1-5; D is unclear. V dropped 7 bases and J dropped 1 base, with 8 bases sitting between them. CDR1 and CDR2 from the germline V gene are MDHEN and SYDVKM. This CDR3 comprises 13 residues. This chain's CDR3 is CASTPPSNQPQHF. CDR3 coding DNA: TGTGCCAGCACCCCCCCAAGCAATCAGCCCCAGCATTTT. Full variable domain (outside the CDR3, taken from reference TRBV28 and TRBJ1-5): DVKVTQSSRYLVKRTGEKVFLECVQDMDHENMFWYRQDPGLGLRLIYFSYDVKMKEKGDIPEGYSVSREKKERFSLILESASTNQTSMYLCASTPPSNQPQHFGDGTRLSIL.

The rearrangement joins TRBV30 to TRBJ1-2; D unclear. The CDR3 contains 12 residues. Germline CDR1 GTSNPN, CDR2 SVGIG (reference sequence). Trimming pared 2 bases from V and 2 bases from J, leaving 6 bases between. The CDR3 coding sequence is TGTGCCTGGAGTTTTGTCAACTATGGCTACACCTTC. It codes for CAWSFVNYGYTF.

This chain connects TRBV29-1 to TRBJ1-6, with D unclear. Trimming took off 5 bases at V and 8 bases at J, with 16 bases between the two ends. The CDR3 is made up of 14 amino acids. Germline V gives CDR1 SQVTM, CDR2 ANQGSEA. CDR3 loop: CSVKYGLIDSPLHF. The CDR3 DNA is TGCAGCGTTAAGTACGGCCTTATTGATTCACCCCTCCACTTT. The full variable domain, completed using reference TRBV29-1 and TRBJ1-6, is SAVISQKPSRDICQRGTSLTIQCQVDSQVTMMFWYRQQPGQSLTLIATANQGSEATYESGFVIDKFPISRPNLTFSTLTVSNMSPEDSSIYLCSVKYGLIDSPLHFGNGTRLTVT.

This rearrangement joins TRBV6-4 to TRBJ2-1; a possible D gene is TRBD1 (5 bases). Germline CDR1 is MRHNA and CDR2 is SNTAGT. V lost 4 bases and J lost 7, with 14 bases in between. The CDR3 loop spans 14 amino acids. CDR3 sequence reads: CASSGRQDTNEQFF. The CDR3 DNA reads as TGTGCCAGCAGTGGAAGGCAGGACACGAATGAGCAGTTCTTC.

This rearrangement joins TRBV4-2 to TRBJ2-1; maybe TRBD1 (5 bases). This CDR3 has 13 residues. V was trimmed by 5 bases and J by 4 bases, leaving 9 bases between them. The V gene's germline CDR1 is LGHNA and CDR2 YNFKEQ. The CDR3 bases are TGTGCCAGCAGCGAGGACACTTACAATGAGCAGTTCTTC. Its translation: CASSEDTYNEQFF.

The gene calls are TRBV7-2 and TRBJ2-1; D is ambiguous. The CDR3 length is 13 residues. The V and J ends lost 2 bases and 8 bases respectively, with 10 bases between them. The germline V gene encodes CDR1 SGHTA and CDR2 FQGNSA. The CDR3 spells CASSLLVQDEQFF. The CDR3 DNA sequence: TGTGCCAGCAGCTTACTAGTTCAGGATGAGCAGTTCTTC.

The gene calls are TRBV28 and TRBJ2-7; D perhaps matches TRBD1 (5 bases). The germline gives CDR1 MDHEN, CDR2 SYDVKM. The CDR3 is 15 residues long. V lost 2 bases, J lost 1 base, and 12 bases lay in between. This CDR3 is CASSLTTVGSYEQYF. DNA for the CDR3: TGTGCCAGCAGTTTAACGACAGTCGGTTCCTACGAGCAGTACTTC.

The genes are TRBV5-3 and TRBJ1-2; D unclear. TRBV5-3 is annotated as an ORF whose role is uncertain. The CDR3 totals 15 residues. V dropped 2 bases and J dropped 0 bases, with 11 bases sitting between them. The CDR3 loop is CARSFLGKANYGYTF. The CDR3 DNA reads as TGTGCCAGAAGCTTTTTAGGCAAAGCTAACTATGGCTACACCTTC.

V usage is TRBV18 and J usage is TRBJ2-5; no definite D call. From germline, CDR1 is KGHSH and CDR2 LQKENI. V was cut by 5 bases and J by 0 bases, with 4 bases left in between. The length of the CDR3 is 12 residues. The DNA for the CDR3 is TGTGCCAGCTCAACCTACCAAGAGACCCAGTACTTC. Amino acids: CASSTYQETQYF.

The chain is built from TRBV11-2 and TRBJ2-1, with D unresolved. V lost 5 bases and J 3 bases, leaving 14 bases between the germline ends. Germline assignment: CDR1 SGHAT and CDR2 FQNNGV. The CDR3 contains 15 residues. The DNA for the CDR3 is TGTGCCAGCAGCCCCCTTCAAGGCGGCTACAATGAGCAGTTCTTC. Its translation is CASSPLQGGYNEQFF.

V is TRBV4-1 and J is TRBJ1-2; 8 positions match TRBD1. This CDR3 is 17 amino acids long. Unmatched junction bases numbered 7, after V lost 0 bases and J lost 1 base. Germline CDR1 and CDR2: MGHRA and YSYEKL. CDR3 amino acids: CASSQEARGQDNYGYTF. The CDR3 DNA follows: TGCGCCAGCAGCCAAGAGGCCCGGGGACAGGATAACTATGGCTACACCTTC.

The chain has TRBV2 and TRBJ2-2, with unresolved D. Trimming removed 8 bases from V and 5 bases from J, with 9 bases in between. CDR1 and CDR2 (germline): SNHLY, FYNNEI. The CDR3 is 12 residues long. The CDR3 sequence is CASAPQTGELFF. Here the CDR3 DNA reads TGTGCCAGCGCGCCCCAAACCGGGGAGCTGTTTTTT.

The CDR3 sequence: CASSSDRECFDQPQHF. In DNA form, the CDR3 reads TGCGCCAGCAGTTCGGACAGGGAGTGTTTTGATCAGCCCCAGCATTTT. This sequence joins TRBV10-1 and TRBJ1-5; TRBD1 matches 8 bases. With 5 bases clipped from V and 5 bases from J, the junction kept 11 bases outside the gene matches. CDR3 length equals 16 residues. CDR1 is WNHNN, CDR2 SYGVQD, per germline (reference sequence).

In this sample, this clone turned up a few times. V gene TRBV7-9 combines with J gene TRBJ2-1, with TRBD2 matching 10 bases. This CDR3 has 15 amino acids. Germline CDR1 reads SEHNR; CDR2 reads FQNEAQ (reference sequence). J gave up 5 bases and V 1 base, and 2 bases lay outside the gene matches. The CDR3 DNA is TGTGCCAGCAGCTTAGACCTAGCGGGGGACAATGAGCAGTTCTTC. Protein: CASSLDLAGDNEQFF.

This clone was counted only a few times. Here the CDR3 reads CASSELGRNQPQHF. The CDR3 bases are TGTGCCAGCAGTGAATTAGGACGCAATCAGCCCCAGCATTTT. V usage is TRBV6-1 and J usage is TRBJ1-5; unclear D gene. CDR1 and CDR2 (germline): MNHNS, SASEGT. Trimming shortened V by 2 bases and J by 2 bases, and 7 bases separated the two germline ends. This CDR3 is built from 14 residues.